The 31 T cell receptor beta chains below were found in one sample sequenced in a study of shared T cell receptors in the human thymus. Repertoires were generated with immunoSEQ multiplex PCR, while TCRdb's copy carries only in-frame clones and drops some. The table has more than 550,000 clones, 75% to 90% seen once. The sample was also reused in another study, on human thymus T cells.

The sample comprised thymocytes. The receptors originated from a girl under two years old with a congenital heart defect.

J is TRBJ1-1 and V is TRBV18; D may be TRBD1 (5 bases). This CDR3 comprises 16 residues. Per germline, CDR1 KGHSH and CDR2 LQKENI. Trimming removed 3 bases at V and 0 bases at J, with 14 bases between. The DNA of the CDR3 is TGTGCCAGCTCACCGCGTAGGGGCTACATGAACACTGAAGCTTTCTTT. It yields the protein CASSPRRGYMNTEAFF.

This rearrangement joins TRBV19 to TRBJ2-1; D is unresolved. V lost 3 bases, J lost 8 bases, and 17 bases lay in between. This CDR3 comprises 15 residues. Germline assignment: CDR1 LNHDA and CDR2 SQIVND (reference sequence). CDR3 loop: CASSMTARFSHEQFF. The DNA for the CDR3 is TGTGCCAGTAGTATGACTGCGAGATTTAGTCATGAGCAGTTCTTC.

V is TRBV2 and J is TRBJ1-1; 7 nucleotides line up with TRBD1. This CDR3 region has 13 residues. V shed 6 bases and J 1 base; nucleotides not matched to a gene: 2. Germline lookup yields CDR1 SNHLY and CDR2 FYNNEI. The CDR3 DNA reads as TGTGCCAGCAGGACAGGGAGGAACACTGAAGCTTTCTTT. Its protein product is CASRTGRNTEAFF.

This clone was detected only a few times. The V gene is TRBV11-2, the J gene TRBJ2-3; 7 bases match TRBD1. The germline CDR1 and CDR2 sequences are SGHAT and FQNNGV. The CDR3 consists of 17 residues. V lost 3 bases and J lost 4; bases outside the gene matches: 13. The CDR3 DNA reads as TGTGCCAGCAGCTTTCCCCCCGGGCAGGGGGACGCAGATACGCAGTATTTT. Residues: CASSFPPGQGDADTQYF.

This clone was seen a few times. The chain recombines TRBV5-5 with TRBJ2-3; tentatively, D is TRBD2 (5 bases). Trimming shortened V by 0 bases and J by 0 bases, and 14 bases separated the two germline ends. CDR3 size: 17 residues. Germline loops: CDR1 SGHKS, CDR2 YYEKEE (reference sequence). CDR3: CASSLDSGRGSTDTQYF. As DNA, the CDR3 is TGTGCCAGCAGCTTGGACAGCGGTCGCGGGAGCACAGATACGCAGTATTTT.

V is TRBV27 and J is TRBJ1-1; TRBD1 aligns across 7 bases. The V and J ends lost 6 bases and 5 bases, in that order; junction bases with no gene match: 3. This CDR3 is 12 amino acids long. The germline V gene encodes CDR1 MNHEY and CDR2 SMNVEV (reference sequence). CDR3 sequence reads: CASSRQGTEAFF. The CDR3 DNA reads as TGTGCCAGCAGCAGACAGGGAACTGAAGCTTTCTTT.

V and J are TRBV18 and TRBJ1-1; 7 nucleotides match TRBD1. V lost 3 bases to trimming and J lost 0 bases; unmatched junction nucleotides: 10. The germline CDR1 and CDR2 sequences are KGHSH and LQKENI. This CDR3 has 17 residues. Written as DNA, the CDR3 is TGTGCCAGCTCACCCTCCCGGGACAGTCTTATGAACACTGAAGCTTTCTTT. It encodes CASSPSRDSLMNTEAFF.

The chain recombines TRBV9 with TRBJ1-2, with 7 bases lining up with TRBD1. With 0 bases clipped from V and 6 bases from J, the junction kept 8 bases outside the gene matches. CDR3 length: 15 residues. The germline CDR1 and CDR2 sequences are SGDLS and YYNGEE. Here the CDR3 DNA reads TGTGCCAGCAGCGTAGAACAGGGGAGTAGGGATGGCTACACCTTC. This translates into CASSVEQGSRDGYTF. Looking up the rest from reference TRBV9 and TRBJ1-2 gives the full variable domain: DSGVTQTPKHLITATGQRVTLRCSPRSGDLSVYWYQQSLDQGLQFLIQYYNGEERAKGNILERFSAQQFPDLHSELNLSSLELGDSALYFCASSVEQGSRDGYTFGSGTRLTVV.

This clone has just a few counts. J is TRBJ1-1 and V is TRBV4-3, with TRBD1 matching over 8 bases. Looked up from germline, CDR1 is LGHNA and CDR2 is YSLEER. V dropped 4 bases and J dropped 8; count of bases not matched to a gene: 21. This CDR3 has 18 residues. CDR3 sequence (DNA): TGCGCCAGCAGCCCAGGCGTCGGCCGGGACAGGAAACCCCAAGAAGCTTTCTTT. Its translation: CASSPGVGRDRKPQEAFF.

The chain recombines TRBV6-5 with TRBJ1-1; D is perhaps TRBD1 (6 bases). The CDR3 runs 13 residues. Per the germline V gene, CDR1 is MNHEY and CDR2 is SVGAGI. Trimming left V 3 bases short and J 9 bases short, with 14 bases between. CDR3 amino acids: CASSYTQTGKAFF. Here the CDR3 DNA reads TGTGCCAGCAGTTATACCCAGACAGGTAAAGCTTTCTTT.

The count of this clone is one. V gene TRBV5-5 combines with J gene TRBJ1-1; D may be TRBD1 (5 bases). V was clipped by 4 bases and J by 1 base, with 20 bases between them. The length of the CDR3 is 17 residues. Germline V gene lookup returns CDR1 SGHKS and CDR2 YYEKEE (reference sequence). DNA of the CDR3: TGTGCCAGCAGCACCCGGCGGGGGTTCAAGGCGAACACTGAAGCTTTCTTT. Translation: CASSTRRGFKANTEAFF.

CDR3 sequence (DNA): TGTGCCATCAGTTCCGAACCCCCCCCACCTTACTTTGGACAGCCGGGGCAGTACTTC. Its translation: CAISSEPPPPYFGQPGQYF. This chain links TRBV10-3 with TRBJ2-7, with D perhaps matching TRBD1 (6 bases). There are 19 residues in the CDR3. Trimming shortened V by 5 bases and J by 9 bases, and 35 bases separated the two germline ends. CDR1 and CDR2 from the germline V gene are ENHRY and SYGVKD.

In DNA form, the CDR3 reads TGTGCCAGTCAAAGGGGATACCATCAGCCCCAGCATTTT. This encodes CASQRGYHQPQHF. This chain joins TRBV19 and TRBJ1-5, with D perhaps TRBD1 (5 bases). Trimming shortened V by 8 bases and J by 5 bases, and 13 bases separated the two germline ends. Germline CDR1 is LNHDA and CDR2 is SQIVND (reference sequence). The CDR3 extends over 13 amino acids.

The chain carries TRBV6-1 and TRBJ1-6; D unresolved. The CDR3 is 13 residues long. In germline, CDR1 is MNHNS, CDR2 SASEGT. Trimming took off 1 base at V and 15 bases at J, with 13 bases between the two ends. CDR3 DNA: TGTGCCAGCAGTGAAGTTCCAGTGTACCACCTCCACTTT. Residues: CASSEVPVYHLHF.

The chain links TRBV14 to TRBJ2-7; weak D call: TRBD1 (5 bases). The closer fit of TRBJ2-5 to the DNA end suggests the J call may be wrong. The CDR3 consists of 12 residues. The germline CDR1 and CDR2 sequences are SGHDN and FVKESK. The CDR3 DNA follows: TGTGCCAGCGGACATACTTCCCTGACCCAGTACTTC. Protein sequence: CASGHTSLTQYF.

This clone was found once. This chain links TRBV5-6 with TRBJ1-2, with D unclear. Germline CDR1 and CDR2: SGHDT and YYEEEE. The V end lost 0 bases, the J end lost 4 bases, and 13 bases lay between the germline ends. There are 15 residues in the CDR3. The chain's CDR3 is CASSLGGTASYGYTF. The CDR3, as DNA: TGTGCCAGCAGCTTGGGTGGCACCGCTAGCTATGGCTACACCTTC. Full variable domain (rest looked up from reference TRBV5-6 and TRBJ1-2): DAGVTQSPTHLIKTRGQQVTLRCSPKSGHDTVSWYQQALGQGPQFIFQYYEEEERQRGNFPDRFSGHQFPNYSSELNVNALLLGDSALYLCASSLGGTASYGYTFGSGTRLTVV.

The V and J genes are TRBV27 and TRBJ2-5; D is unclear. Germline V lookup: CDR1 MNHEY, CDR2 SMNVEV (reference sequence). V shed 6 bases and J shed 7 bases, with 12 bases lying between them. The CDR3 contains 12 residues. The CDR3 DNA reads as TGTGCCAGCAGCGGGTCCAAGAGGACCCAGTACTTC. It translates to CASSGSKRTQYF.

The CDR3 DNA is TGTGCCAGCAGTCCATGCCTGACAGTCCGATGTTCCTACGAGCAGTACTTC. It specifies CASSPCLTVRCSYEQYF. The rearrangement uses TRBV28 and TRBJ2-7; TRBD1 might be the D (5 bases). There are 17 residues in the CDR3. Trimming took 5 bases from V and 1 from J, leaving 21 bases between them. Germline CDR1 MDHEN, CDR2 SYDVKM.

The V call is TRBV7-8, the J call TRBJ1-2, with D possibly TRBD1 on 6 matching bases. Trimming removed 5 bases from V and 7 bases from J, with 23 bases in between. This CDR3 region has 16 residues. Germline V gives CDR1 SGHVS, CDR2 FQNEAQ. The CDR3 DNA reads TGTGCCAGCAGCCCGGGGACGGGGGGGCTGCTTGGTGGCTACACCTTC. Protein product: CASSPGTGGLLGGYTF.

CDR3 residues: CASSPRQGDTANYGYTF. The CDR3 DNA is TGTGCCAGCTCACCGCGACAGGGGGACACAGCTAACTATGGCTACACCTTC. The rearrangement uses TRBV18 and TRBJ1-2, with TRBD1 matching over 9 bases. Germline-derived CDR1 and CDR2 are KGHSH and LQKENI. The CDR3 covers 17 residues. V trimming: 3 bases; J trimming: 0 bases; junction bases outside the gene matches: 8.

The CDR3 region is CASSVRTNDRTYGYTF. The CDR3 DNA reads as TGTGCCAGCAGCGTCCGGACCAACGACAGGACCTATGGCTACACCTTC. The J gene is TRBJ1-2, the V gene TRBV9; D possibly corresponds to TRBD1 (6 bases). The V gene's germline CDR1 is SGDLS and CDR2 YYNGEE. The CDR3 is made up of 16 amino acids. Trimming pared 2 bases from V and 4 bases from J, leaving 18 bases between.

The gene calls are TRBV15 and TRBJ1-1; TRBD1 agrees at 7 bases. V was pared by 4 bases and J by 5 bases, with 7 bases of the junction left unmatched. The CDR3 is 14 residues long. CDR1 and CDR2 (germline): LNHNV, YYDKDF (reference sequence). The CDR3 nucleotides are TGTGCCACCAGCACCTTATACAGGGGAACTGAAGCTTTCTTT. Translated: CATSTLYRGTEAFF.

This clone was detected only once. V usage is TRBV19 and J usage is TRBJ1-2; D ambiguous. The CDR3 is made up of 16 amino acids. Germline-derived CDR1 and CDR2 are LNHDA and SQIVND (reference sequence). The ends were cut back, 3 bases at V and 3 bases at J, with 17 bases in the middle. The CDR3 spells CASSIGRPSFDYGYTF. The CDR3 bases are TGTGCCAGTAGTATTGGCCGTCCGTCCTTTGACTATGGCTACACCTTC.

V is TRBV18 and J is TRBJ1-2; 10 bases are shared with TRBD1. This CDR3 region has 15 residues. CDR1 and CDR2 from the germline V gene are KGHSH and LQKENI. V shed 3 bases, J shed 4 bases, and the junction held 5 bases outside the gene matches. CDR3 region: CASSPRDRGTYGYTF. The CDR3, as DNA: TGTGCCAGCTCACCCCGGGACAGGGGCACCTATGGCTACACCTTC. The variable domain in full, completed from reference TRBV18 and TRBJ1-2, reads NAGVMQNPRHLVRRRGQEARLRCSPMKGHSHVYWYRQLPEEGLKFMVYLQKENIIDESGMPKERFSAEFPKEGPSILRIQQVVRGDSAAYFCASSPRDRGTYGYTFGSGTRLTVV.

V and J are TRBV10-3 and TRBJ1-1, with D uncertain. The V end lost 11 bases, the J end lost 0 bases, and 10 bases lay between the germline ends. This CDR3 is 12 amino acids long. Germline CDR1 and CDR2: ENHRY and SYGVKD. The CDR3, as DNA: TGTGCCCACGGGAGTTTGAACACTGAAGCTTTCTTT. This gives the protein CAHGSLNTEAFF.

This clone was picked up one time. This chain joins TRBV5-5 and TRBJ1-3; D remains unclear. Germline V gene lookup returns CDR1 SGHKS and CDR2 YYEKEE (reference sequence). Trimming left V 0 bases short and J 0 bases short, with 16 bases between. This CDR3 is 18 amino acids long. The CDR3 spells CASSLGHSLFYSGNTIYF. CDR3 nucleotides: TGTGCCAGCAGCTTGGGCCACTCCCTATTCTACTCTGGAAACACCATATATTTT. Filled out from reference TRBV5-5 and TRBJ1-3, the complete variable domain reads DAGVTQSPTHLIKTRGQQVTLRCSPISGHKSVSWYQQVLGQGPQFIFQYYEKEERGRGNFPDRFSARQFPNYSSELNVNALLLGDSALYLCASSLGHSLFYSGNTIYFGEGSWLTVV.

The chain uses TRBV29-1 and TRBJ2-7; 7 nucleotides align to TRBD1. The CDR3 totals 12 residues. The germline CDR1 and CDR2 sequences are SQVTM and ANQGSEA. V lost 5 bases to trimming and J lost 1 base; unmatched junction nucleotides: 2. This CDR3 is CSVLDRSYEQYF. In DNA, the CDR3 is TGCAGCGTTCTGGACAGGTCCTACGAGCAGTACTTC.

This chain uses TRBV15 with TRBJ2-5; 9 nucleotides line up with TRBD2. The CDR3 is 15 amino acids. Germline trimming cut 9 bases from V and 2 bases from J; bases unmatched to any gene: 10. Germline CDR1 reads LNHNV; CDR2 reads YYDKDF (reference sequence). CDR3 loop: CATGPGLAHQETQYF. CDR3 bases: TGTGCCACGGGACCGGGACTAGCACATCAAGAGACCCAGTACTTC.

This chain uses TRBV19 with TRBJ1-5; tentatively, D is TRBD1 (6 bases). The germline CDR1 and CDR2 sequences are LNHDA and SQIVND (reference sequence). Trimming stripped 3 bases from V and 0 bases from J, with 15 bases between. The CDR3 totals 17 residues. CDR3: CASSIAGGGYSNQPQHF. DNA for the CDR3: TGTGCCAGTAGTATTGCAGGTGGGGGCTATAGCAATCAGCCCCAGCATTTT.

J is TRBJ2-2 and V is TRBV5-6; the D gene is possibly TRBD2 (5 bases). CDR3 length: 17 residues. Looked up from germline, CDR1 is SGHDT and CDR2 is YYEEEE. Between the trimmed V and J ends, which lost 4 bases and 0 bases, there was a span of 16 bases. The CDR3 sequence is CASSAGSVGANTGELFF. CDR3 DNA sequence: TGTGCCAGCAGCGCCGGATCGGTCGGGGCGAACACCGGGGAGCTGTTTTTT.

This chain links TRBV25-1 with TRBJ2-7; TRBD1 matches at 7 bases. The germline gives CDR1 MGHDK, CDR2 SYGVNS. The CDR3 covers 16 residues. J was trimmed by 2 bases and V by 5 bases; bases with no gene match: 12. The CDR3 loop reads CASSPLGQVLPYEQYF. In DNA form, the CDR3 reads TGTGCCAGCAGTCCCTTAGGACAGGTCCTACCCTACGAGCAGTACTTC.